This TCR beta chain comes out of a study of shared clonotypes between healthy human individuals. Overall study results and limits: An anticipated effect of sequencing depth on clonotype sharing among donors was recognized.

Data came from immunoSEQ multiplex PCR; TCRdb stores just in-frame clones and leaves some out. Here the sample spans 2 million to 2.5 million clones, under 97% being singletons. Points on this clone: Its antigen is as yet unknown.

Memory CD4+ cells were the fraction left after CD45RA+ naive selection. The sample was naive CD4+ T cells sorted from blood. Subset meaning: CD45RA+ positively selected. The TCR originated in a man aged 18-30 years in good health.

The CDR3, as DNA: TGTGCCAGCAGCCATGGGGAAAACTATGGCTACACCTTC. It is translated as CASSHGENYGYTF. V is TRBV9 and J is TRBJ1-2, with D unclear. Deletions cut 4 bases from V and 2 bases from J, with 9 bases between. CDR3 size: 13 residues. Germline V gene lookup returns CDR1 SGDLS and CDR2 YYNGEE. The whole variable domain, filled in from reference TRBV9 and TRBJ1-2, reads DSGVTQTPKHLITATGQRVTLRCSPRSGDLSVYWYQQSLDQGLQFLIQYYNGEERAKGNILERFSAQQFPDLHSELNLSSLELGDSALYFCASSHGENYGYTFGSGTRLTVV.